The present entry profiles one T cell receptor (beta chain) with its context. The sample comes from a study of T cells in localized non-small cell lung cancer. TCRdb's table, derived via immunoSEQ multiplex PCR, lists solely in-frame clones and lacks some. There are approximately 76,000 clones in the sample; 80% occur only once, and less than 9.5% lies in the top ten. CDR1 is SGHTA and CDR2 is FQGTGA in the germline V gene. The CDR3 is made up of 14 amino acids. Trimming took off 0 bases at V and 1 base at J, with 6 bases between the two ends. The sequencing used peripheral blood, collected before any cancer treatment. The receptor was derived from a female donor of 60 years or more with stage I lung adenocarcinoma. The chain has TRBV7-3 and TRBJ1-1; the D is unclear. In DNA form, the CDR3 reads TGTGCCAGCAGCTTAACCTTCGCGAACACTGAAGCTTTCTTT. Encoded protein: CASSLTFANTEAFF.